The 11 T cell receptor beta chains reported below all come from one sample, sequenced in a study of CD8+CD57+ T cells in acquired aplastic anemia. For CDR3 and TCR beta VDJ profiling, genomic DNA was the template used. Using its own MiXCR run on the reads, TCRdb lists one record per CDR3 protein. The table lists 150,000 to 200,000 distinct CDR3 sequences, about 48% of them singletons. The sample comprised sorted CD4+, CD8+, or CD8+CD57+ T cells (not recorded which) from PBMCs. The receptors stem from a human donor in good health.

The chain joins TRBV2 to TRBJ2-6; no reliable D call. The V end lost 4 bases, the J end lost 0 bases, and 4 bases lay between the germline ends. Germline V gene lookup returns CDR1 SNHLY and CDR2 FYNNEI. The CDR3 has 14 amino acids. The CDR3 region is CASSADSGANVLTF. In DNA, the CDR3 is TGTGCCAGCAGTGCAGACTCTGGGGCCAACGTCCTGACTTTC.

The sample holds a few counts of this clonotype. CDR3 in DNA: TGTGCCAGCGGCGATGGGACCTACGAGCAGTACTTC. Amino acids: CASGDGTYEQYF. The J gene is TRBJ2-7, the V gene TRBV7-9; D gene uncertain. V dropped 8 bases and J dropped 2 bases, with 10 bases sitting between them. CDR1 and CDR2 (germline): SEHNR, FQNEAQ (reference sequence). The CDR3 totals 12 residues.

The rearrangement links TRBV15 to TRBJ1-4; D remains ambiguous. Trimming took off 0 bases at V and 3 bases at J, with 8 bases between the two ends. The CDR3 runs to 15 residues. From germline, CDR1 is LNHNV and CDR2 YYDKDF (reference sequence). The CDR3 reads CATSRDNAANEKLFF. As DNA, the CDR3 is TGTGCCACCAGCAGAGATAACGCTGCTAATGAAAAACTGTTTTTT.

This clonotype appeared many times. The CDR3, as DNA: TGTGCCAGCAGCTTAGGGGTCGTGGAAAAACTGTTTTTT. Its translation is CASSLGVVEKLFF. The J gene is TRBJ1-4, the V gene TRBV7-9, with unresolved D. CDR1 is SEHNR, CDR2 FQNEAQ, per germline (reference sequence). Trimming removed 1 base from V and 8 bases from J, with 8 bases in between. The CDR3 is made up of 13 amino acids.

This chain uses TRBV20-1 with TRBJ2-1; 7 bases align to TRBD2. Germline V CDR1 and CDR2: DFQATT, SNEGSKA (reference sequence). The CDR3 is made up of 15 amino acids. V lost 2 bases, J lost 5 bases, and 9 bases stayed unmatched. The CDR3 reads CSARSAVSGDNEQFF. In DNA, the CDR3 is TGCAGTGCTAGATCGGCCGTCAGCGGGGACAATGAGCAGTTCTTC.

In this sample, this clonotype turned up many times. J is TRBJ2-7 and V is TRBV19, with D uncertain. Trimming removed 10 bases at V and 3 bases at J, with 19 bases between. CDR1 LNHDA and CDR2 SQIVND come from the germline V gene (reference sequence). This CDR3 contains 14 residues. The CDR3 spells CATKAPEAHYEQYF. CDR3 bases: TGTGCCACCAAGGCCCCCGAGGCTCACTACGAGCAGTACTTC.

The V and J genes are TRBV6-5 and TRBJ1-1; D is unclear. The CDR3 is 12 amino acids. Trimming removed 4 bases at V and 1 base at J, with 4 bases between. CDR1 MNHEY and CDR2 SVGAGI come from the germline V gene. The chain's CDR3 is CASSWGNTEAFF. For the CDR3, the DNA is TGTGCCAGCAGTTGGGGGAACACTGAAGCTTTCTTT.

This chain links TRBV2 with TRBJ1-2; D is unclear. The CDR3 contains 13 residues. In germline, CDR1 is SNHLY, CDR2 FYNNEI. V gave up 7 bases and J gave up 2 bases, with 11 bases separating them. CDR3 in amino acids: CASTSARNYGYTF. The CDR3 DNA sequence: TGTGCCAGCACGTCAGCCAGAAACTATGGCTACACCTTC. The full variable domain, completed using reference TRBV2 and TRBJ1-2, is EPEVTQTPSHQVTQMGQEVILRCVPISNHLYFYWYRQILGQKVEFLVSFYNNEISEKSEIFDDQFSVERPDGSNFTLKIRSTKLEDSAMYFCASTSARNYGYTFGSGTRLTVV.

This clonotype came up a few times. The chain links TRBV19 to TRBJ2-1; possibly TRBD2 for D (5 bases). In germline, CDR1 is LNHDA, CDR2 SQIVND (reference sequence). The CDR3 extends over 15 amino acids. V lost 6 bases and J 9 bases, leaving 21 bases between the germline ends. The CDR3 DNA is TGTGCCAGTAGCACACCCGGGGTCCGGTTGGTTGAGCAGTTCTTC. As protein: CASSTPGVRLVEQFF.

The chain is built from TRBV3-1 and TRBJ2-2, with 9 bases lining up with TRBD2. The CDR3 is 16 amino acids. The germline V gene has CDR1 LGHDT and CDR2 YNNKEL (reference sequence). V trimming: 1 base; J trimming: 7 bases; junction bases outside the gene matches: 7. CDR3 sequence (DNA): TGTGCCAGCAGCCAAGCTGGAGCGGGGGGAGTCGGGGAGCTGTTTTTT. Translating it yields CASSQAGAGGVGELFF.

This clonotype qualifies as medium-sized. V is TRBV19 and J is TRBJ1-6; D remains ambiguous. V lost 4 bases, J lost 10 bases, and 5 bases lay in between. Germline CDR1 is LNHDA and CDR2 is SQIVND (reference sequence). There are 11 residues in the CDR3. The CDR3 is CASSKGSPLHF. CDR3 nucleotide sequence: TGTGCCAGTAGTAAAGGATCACCCCTCCACTTT.